This T cell receptor beta chain was retrieved from a study of blood T cell repertoires in COVID-19. Study-wide context: Samples came from the United States, Italy and Spain, spanning acute and convalescent COVID-19. Nucleic acid was either cDNA or gDNA, and it came from T cells, B-cell-depleted T cells, or PBMCs.

As handled by the study authors: Scientists estimated how many nucleated cells there were by amplifying reference gene primers. The table came from immunoSEQ multiplex PCR; TCRdb's copy has only in-frame clones and leaves some out. V and J calls and clone size are as listed in that table; D and trimming were resolved from the DNA. The sample gives about 28,000 clones, over 70% of which show up once; more than 15% is in the top ten. CDR1 is SGHDT and CDR2 is YYEEEE in the germline V gene. The CDR3 totals 13 residues. Trimming removed 1 base at V and 8 bases at J, with 9 bases between. Sequenced: peripheral blood. The source is a woman between 55 and 75 years old with acute or convalescent COVID-19. V is TRBV5-6 and J is TRBJ1-4, with a tentative D call TRBD1 (5 bases). The CDR3 reads CASSLKGQEKLFF. CDR3 DNA: TGTGCCAGCAGCTTGAAGGGGCAGGAAAAACTGTTTTTT.